This T cell receptor beta chain is from a study of cytomegalovirus exposure and HLA in healthy donors. Whole-study context: Earlier, 110 million or so unique TCR beta sequences were recovered from around 180 million T cells by an analysis.

Broader study findings: TCR association rates varied by HLA locus in a later analysis, with DRB1 highest and HLA-C lowest.

Amplification used 60 Vbeta primers and 13 Jbeta primers. Authors' analysis steps: An analysis that came later counted tens of millions of unique TCR beta chains, 10 million to 11 million shared. Generated by immunoSEQ multiplex PCR, the TCRdb table keeps only in-frame clones and is missing some. That table supplies the V and J calls and clone size; D and trimming were determined from the DNA. The ten top clones account for approximately 1%, within a sample of 110,000 to 150,000 clones. In nominal health when sampled, donors likely had unrecorded immune exposures nonetheless. About this clone: The antigen remains undetermined.

The CDR3 loop spans 13 amino acids. V dropped 1 base and J dropped 7 bases, with 10 bases sitting between them. Per the germline V gene, CDR1 is SGHAT and CDR2 is FQDESV (reference sequence). This receptor was taken from a male donor in good health and CMV-seronegative. Sequenced: PBMCs. V gene TRBV11-1 combines with J gene TRBJ1-1; D unresolved. This CDR3 is CASSLVIGVEAFF. Here the CDR3 DNA reads TGTGCCAGCAGCTTAGTTATAGGAGTTGAAGCTTTCTTT. Full variable domain (rest looked up from reference TRBV11-1 and TRBJ1-1): EAEVAQSPRYKITEKSQAVAFWCDPISGHATLYWYRQILGQGPELLVQFQDESVVDDSQLPKDRFSAERLKGVDSTLKIQPAELGDSAMYLCASSLVIGVEAFFGQGTRLTVV.